The rows below give T cell receptor beta chains drawn from one sample of a study of response to subunit inactivated influenza vaccine. Using its own MiXCR run on the RT-PCR reads, TCRdb lists one record per CDR3 protein. Of over 650,000 distinct CDR3 sequences listed, around a sixth are singletons. The sample was PBMCs from blood, taken about 5 days after vaccination. The receptors come from a man in his forties or fifties who received an inactivated influenza vaccine. Each CDR3 is given with its conserved first and last residue. D genes are given only for firm matches. Where a row states a size, it is once, few, many or the class of an expanded clone; other rows omit it.

d_gene: -
j_gene: TRBJ1-1
abundance: few
v_gene: TRBV29-1
CDR3nt: TGCAGCGTTGTGGCCAGGCTGAACACTGAAGCTTTCTTT
CDR3aa: CSVVARLNTEAFF

d_gene: TRBD1
j_gene: TRBJ2-7
abundance: -
v_gene: TRBV20-1
CDR3nt: TGCAGTGCTAGAGCTGACAGGGGGGCCTACGAGCAGTACTTC
CDR3aa: CSARADRGAYEQYF

d_gene: -
j_gene: TRBJ2-5
abundance: many
v_gene: TRBV5-1
CDR3nt: TGCGCCAGCAGCTTATTGTCAAGGGACCAAGAGACCCAGTACTTC
CDR3aa: CASSLLSRDQETQYF

d_gene: -
j_gene: TRBJ2-7
abundance: few
v_gene: TRBV28
CDR3nt: TGTGCCAGCAGTGCACCGGGACATATCTCCTACGAGCAGTACTTC
CDR3aa: CASSAPGHISYEQYF

d_gene: TRBD1
j_gene: TRBJ2-7
abundance: -
v_gene: TRBV28
CDR3nt: TGTGCCAGCAGTTTGACCGGGACAGGGTCCCCCCAGTACTTC
CDR3aa: CASSLTGTGSPQYF

d_gene: TRBD2
j_gene: TRBJ2-7
abundance: -
v_gene: TRBV20-1
CDR3nt: TGCAGTGCGGGGTCTAGCGGGCTTGACGAGCAGTACTTC
CDR3aa: CSAGSSGLDEQYF

d_gene: -
j_gene: TRBJ1-2
abundance: many
v_gene: TRBV25-1
CDR3nt: TGTGCCAGCAGCACGACAATCGAGGGGAACTATGGCTACACCTTC
CDR3aa: CASSTTIEGNYGYTF

d_gene: -
j_gene: TRBJ2-5
abundance: -
v_gene: TRBV7-9
CDR3nt: TGTGCCAGCACCTTTCAGAGGACCCAGTACTTC
CDR3aa: CASTFQRTQYF

d_gene: -
j_gene: TRBJ2-2
abundance: -
v_gene: TRBV20-1
CDR3nt: TGCAGTGCTAGAGATCTCGGCCCCGGGGAGCTGTTTTTT
CDR3aa: CSARDLGPGELFF

d_gene: -
j_gene: TRBJ2-3
abundance: -
v_gene: TRBV7-2
CDR3nt: TGTGCCAGCAGCTTAATGGGTGGGCCAGTGGCAGATACGCAGTATTTT
CDR3aa: CASSLMGGPVADTQYF

d_gene: -
j_gene: TRBJ2-7
abundance: few
v_gene: TRBV12-3/TRBV12-4
CDR3nt: TGTGCCAGCAGTTTAACACAGGGAGGTGGCTACGAGCAGTACTTC
CDR3aa: CASSLTQGGGYEQYF

d_gene: TRBD1
j_gene: TRBJ2-1
abundance: -
v_gene: TRBV3-1
CDR3nt: TGTGCCAGCAGCCAAGATAGGACAGGGCGATACAATGAGCAGTTCTTC
CDR3aa: CASSQDRTGRYNEQFF

d_gene: TRBD2
j_gene: TRBJ2-5
abundance: few
v_gene: TRBV7-9
CDR3nt: TGTGCCAGCAGTTCCAGCGGGAGGGCCGGGGAGACCCAGTACTTC
CDR3aa: CASSSSGRAGETQYF

d_gene: TRBD1
j_gene: TRBJ2-7
abundance: -
v_gene: TRBV5-1
CDR3nt: TGCGCCAGCAGCCCTGGACAGGGGCAGCAGTACTTC
CDR3aa: CASSPGQGQQYF